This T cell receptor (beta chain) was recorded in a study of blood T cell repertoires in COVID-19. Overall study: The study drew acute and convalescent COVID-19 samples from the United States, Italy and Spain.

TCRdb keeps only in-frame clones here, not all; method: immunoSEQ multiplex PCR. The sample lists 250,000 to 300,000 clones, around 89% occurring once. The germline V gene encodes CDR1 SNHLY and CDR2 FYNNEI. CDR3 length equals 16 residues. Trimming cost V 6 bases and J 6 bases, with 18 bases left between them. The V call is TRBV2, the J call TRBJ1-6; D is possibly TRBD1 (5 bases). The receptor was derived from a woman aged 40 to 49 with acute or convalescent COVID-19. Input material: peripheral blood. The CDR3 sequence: CASSWEGPMGNSPLHF. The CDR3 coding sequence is TGTGCCAGCAGCTGGGAGGGACCTATGGGTAATTCACCCCTCCACTTT.